This T cell receptor beta chain was observed in a study of T cell responses to AZD1222 COVID-19 vaccine. Study-wide results and caveats: The study found vaccine-associated CD4 TCRs spanning spike, dominant at 160-218 and 743-854.

Assay: immunoSEQ multiplex PCR; the TCRdb copy retains only in-frame clones and omits some. The sample holds 100,000 or so clones, around 87% seen once. CDR3 size: 13 residues. Germline loops: CDR1 MDHEN, CDR2 SYDVKM. The V end lost 8 bases, the J end lost 0 bases, and 11 bases lay between the germline ends. As regards this clone: The antigen remains undetermined.

The chain combines TRBV28 with TRBJ2-7, with D possibly being TRBD2 (5 bases). The TCR was taken from an adult who received the AZD1222 COVID-19 vaccine. The specimen was peripheral blood, collected 28 days after the second AZD1222 dose. The chain's CDR3 is CASRRGSSYEQYF. DNA of the CDR3: TGTGCCAGCCGTCGGGGAAGCTCCTACGAGCAGTACTTC.